This TCR beta chain was found in a study of T cell clonality in common variable immunodeficiency. Overall study findings and caveats: Reportedly, TCR beta sequences from common variable immunodeficiency showed fewer deletions and N-nucleotide insertions. Fewer TCRbeta clones were shared among CVID subjects than controls.

Sequenced by immunoSEQ multiplex PCR; TCRdb stores in-frame clones only, minus some. The sample holds roughly 32,000 clones, and no clone turns up only once. This clone was observed a few times. No antigen is known for it. The sample was peripheral blood mononuclear cells. The TCR was taken from a human donor with common variable immunodeficiency.

CDR3 DNA, as far as it was read: TGTGCCAGCAGCTGGGACTACCCCACAGATACG. It is translated as CASSWDYPTDT. The CDR3 in its entirety is CASSWDYPTDTQYF. The chain recombines TRBV7-9 with TRBJ2-3; 7 positions agree with TRBD2. The CDR3 end falls 3 residues outside the read, so it is completed with the germline J gene. V dropped 4 bases and J dropped 2; count of bases not matched to a gene: 3. The CDR3 contains 14 residues. Per germline, CDR1 SEHNR and CDR2 FQNEAQ (reference sequence).